These 5 T cell receptor beta chains were all obtained from the same sample, sequenced in a study of monozygotic twins with inflammatory bowel disease. TCRdb re-called the 5' RACE reads and gives one entry per CDR3 protein, without DNA. The sample has approximately 400,000 distinct CDR3 sequences. The material sequenced was blood. These receptors came from a human donor with ulcerative colitis or Crohn's disease, or a healthy co-twin of an affected twin (not recorded which).

The chain joins TRBV9 to TRBJ2-2; TCRdb gives TRBD1 as the D gene, but with no DNA this cannot be confirmed. Germline CDR1 is SGDLS and CDR2 is YYNGEE. The CDR3 has 17 residues. CDR3 amino acids: CASSVGATGVGTGELFF.

The chain joins TRBV15 to TRBJ2-2; the D gene TCRdb calls, TRBD2, cannot be checked with no DNA. The CDR3 is made up of 17 amino acids. The germline V gene encodes CDR1 LNHNV and CDR2 YYDKDF (reference sequence). CDR3 in amino acids: CATSKRAGASWTGELFF.

The V call is TRBV5-1, the J call TRBJ1-1; the TCRdb D gene call, TRBD1, has no DNA to confirm it. The germline V gene encodes CDR1 SGHRS and CDR2 YFSETQ. The CDR3 has 17 residues. The chain's CDR3 is CASSLAGQLAMNTEAFF.

The chain has TRBV28 and TRBJ2-3. This CDR3 comprises 15 residues. Per the germline V gene, CDR1 is MDHEN and CDR2 is SYDVKM. The CDR3 sequence: CASSYRVSGTDTQYF.

This chain links TRBV27 with TRBJ2-7; TCRdb returns TRBD1, unconfirmable since there is no DNA. The CDR3 spans 12 residues. Germline V gene lookup returns CDR1 MNHEY and CDR2 SMNVEV (reference sequence). The CDR3 is CASSFAGAEQYF.